These 19 T cell receptor beta chains originate from one sample sequenced in a study of T cell responses to AZD1222 COVID-19 vaccine. The assay was immunoSEQ multiplex PCR, and TCRdb's table has in-frame clones only and misses some. Of 110,000 or so clones detected, approximately 88% appear once; the ten largest clones hold roughly 2.5%. The material sequenced was peripheral blood, taken on day 0 of AZD1222 vaccination. These receptors were collected from an adult in good health.

The chain has TRBV7-3 and TRBJ2-2; D may correspond to TRBD1 or TRBD2 (5 bases each). The CDR3 totals 13 residues. V was cut by 5 bases and J by 6 bases, with 10 bases left in between. Germline CDR1 is SGHTA and CDR2 is FQGTGA. The CDR3 loop reads CASSLVGPGELFF. DNA of the CDR3: TGTGCCAGCAGCCTCGTGGGACCCGGGGAGCTGTTTTTT.

The V and J genes are TRBV28 and TRBJ2-7; 8 nucleotides line up with TRBD1. There are 14 residues in the CDR3. V shed 5 bases and J 4 bases; nucleotides not matched to a gene: 7. Germline V gene sequence: CDR1 MDHEN, CDR2 SYDVKM. The CDR3 protein is CASSAGQDWYEQYF. The CDR3 DNA reads as TGTGCCAGCAGTGCGGGACAGGATTGGTACGAGCAGTACTTC. The full variable domain, in which reference TRBV28 and TRBJ2-7 provide the parts outside the CDR3, is DVKVTQSSRYLVKRTGEKVFLECVQDMDHENMFWYRQDPGLGLRLIYFSYDVKMKEKGDIPEGYSVSREKKERFSLILESASTNQTSMYLCASSAGQDWYEQYFGPGTRLTVT.

As concerns this clone: The junction shows a germline mismatch at one end, possibly a read error. The chain carries TRBV7-7 and TRBJ2-3, with no clear D. The CDR3 has 15 amino acids. From germline, CDR1 is SSHAT and CDR2 FNYEAQ (reference sequence). CDR3 sequence: CASSLSTARTDTQYF. CDR3 nucleotides: TGTGCTAGCAGCTTATCCACAGCCCGCACAGATACGCAGTATTTT.

The chain uses TRBV5-5 and TRBJ1-2, with 12 bases identical to TRBD1. The CDR3 length is 15 residues. V was pared by 4 bases and J by 4 bases, with 5 bases of the junction left unmatched. From germline, CDR1 is SGHKS and CDR2 YYEKEE (reference sequence). The CDR3 protein is CASSGGQGASYGYTF. DNA for the CDR3: TGTGCCAGCAGCGGGGGACAGGGGGCAAGCTATGGCTACACCTTC.

This CDR3 is CASSVVQGRLDGELFF. The CDR3 bases are TGTGCCAGCAGCGTAGTTCAGGGCCGATTGGATGGGGAGCTGTTTTTT. The chain carries TRBV9 and TRBJ2-2, with D tentatively TRBD1 (5 bases). The CDR3 is made up of 16 amino acids. V was cut by 0 bases and J by 8 bases, with 17 bases left in between. Germline V gives CDR1 SGDLS, CDR2 YYNGEE.

The V gene is TRBV15, the J gene TRBJ1-3, with TRBD1 identical over 7 bases. The J segment lost 4 bases and the V segment lost 0 bases, leaving 3 bases of the junction unmatched. This CDR3 spans 15 amino acids. From germline, CDR1 is LNHNV and CDR2 YYDKDF (reference sequence). CDR3 nucleotide sequence: TGTGCCACCAGCAGAGATAGGGGGCTCGGAAACACCATATATTTT. Translating gives CATSRDRGLGNTIYF.

The chain combines TRBV7-9 with TRBJ1-6; D unclear. Trimming left V 5 bases short and J 9 bases short, with 14 bases between. The CDR3 is made up of 14 amino acids. The V gene's germline CDR1 is SEHNR and CDR2 FQNEAQ (reference sequence). CDR3 loop: CASSPGSSSSPLHF. In DNA form, the CDR3 reads TGTGCCAGCAGCCCCGGGAGCTCAAGTTCACCCCTCCACTTT. Looking up the rest from reference TRBV7-9 and TRBJ1-6 gives the full variable domain: DTGVSQNPRHKITKRGQNVTFRCDPISEHNRLYWYRQTLGQGPEFLTYFQNEAQLEKSRLLSDRFSAERPKGSFSTLEIQRTEQGDSAMYLCASSPGSSSSPLHFGNGTRLTVT.

This rearrangement joins TRBV2 to TRBJ2-7, with 7 bases identical to TRBD1. With 6 bases clipped from V and 1 base from J, the junction kept 3 bases outside the gene matches. The CDR3 loop spans 13 amino acids. Per the germline V gene, CDR1 is SNHLY and CDR2 is FYNNEI. Written as DNA, the CDR3 is TGTGCCAGCAGCGGGGACAGATCCTACGAGCAGTACTTC. Encoded protein: CASSGDRSYEQYF. Supplemented by reference TRBV2 and TRBJ2-7, the full variable domain reads EPEVTQTPSHQVTQMGQEVILRCVPISNHLYFYWYRQILGQKVEFLVSFYNNEISEKSEIFDDQFSVERPDGSNFTLKIRSTKLEDSAMYFCASSGDRSYEQYFGPGTRLTVT.

The chain combines TRBV28 with TRBJ2-1; tentatively, D is TRBD2 (5 bases). The ends were cut back, 5 bases at V and 9 bases at J, with 17 bases in the middle. The CDR3 is 14 residues long. CDR1 is MDHEN and CDR2 is SYDVKM in the germline V gene. The CDR3 coding sequence is TGTGCCAGCAGTCCCTCTAGCCTCGAGGGTGAGCAGTTCTTC. Translated: CASSPSSLEGEQFF.

This chain connects TRBV28 to TRBJ1-2; D is perhaps TRBD1 (5 bases). Trimming shortened V by 6 bases and J by 4 bases, and 12 bases separated the two germline ends. The germline V gene encodes CDR1 MDHEN and CDR2 SYDVKM. This CDR3 comprises 13 residues. In nucleotides, the CDR3 is TGTGCCAGCAGCCCGAACGGGGGCTATGGCTACACCTTC. The encoded protein is CASSPNGGYGYTF.

The J gene is TRBJ2-7, the V gene TRBV6-2 or TRBV6-3; D possibly uses TRBD1 or TRBD2 (5 bases each). The ends were cut back, 6 bases at V and 0 bases at J, with 15 bases in the middle. Germline CDR1 reads MNHEY; CDR2 reads SVGEGT. The CDR3 loop spans 15 amino acids. The CDR3 DNA follows: TGTGCCAGCAGCCCTCTGAGGGGAATCTCCTACGAGCAGTACTTC. Translated: CASSPLRGISYEQYF.

This chain joins TRBV19 and TRBJ1-2, with 9 bases aligning to TRBD1. With 5 bases clipped from V and 7 bases from J, the junction kept 8 bases outside the gene matches. The CDR3 covers 14 residues. Per the germline V gene, CDR1 is LNHDA and CDR2 is SQIVND (reference sequence). In nucleotides, the CDR3 is TGTGCCAGTAGTGCAGAACAGGGGGCTATTGGCTACACCTTC. It is translated as CASSAEQGAIGYTF.

This chain's CDR3 is CASSQIQETQYF. CDR3 sequence (DNA): TGTGCCAGCAGCCAGATCCAAGAGACCCAGTACTTC. The chain couples TRBV3-1 (or the pseudogene TRBV3-2) to TRBJ2-5, with D hard to call. Trimming removed 3 bases from V and 1 base from J, with 3 bases in between. CDR1 LGHDT and CDR2 YNNKEL come from the germline V gene (reference sequence). The CDR3 is made up of 12 amino acids.

The J gene is TRBJ2-7, the V gene TRBV6-2 or TRBV6-3; D not certain. Germline-derived CDR1 and CDR2 are MNHEY and SVGEGT. V was shortened by 2 bases and J by 7 bases, with 12 bases between the two germline ends. CDR3 size: 13 residues. Here the CDR3 reads CASSYHSEWEQYF. In DNA form, the CDR3 reads TGTGCCAGCAGTTACCACAGCGAATGGGAGCAGTACTTC.

This clone was detected once. This chain joins TRBV4-2 and TRBJ2-3; 8 nucleotides match TRBD2. The CDR3 contains 16 residues. Looked up from germline, CDR1 is LGHNA and CDR2 is YNFKEQ. J was trimmed by 5 bases and V by 0 bases; bases with no gene match: 7. The CDR3 loop is CASSQDPAGEIDTQYF. The CDR3 coding sequence is TGTGCCAGCAGCCAAGACCCAGCGGGAGAAATAGATACGCAGTATTTT.

The rearrangement links TRBV6-1 to TRBJ2-7; 8 bases map to TRBD2. Germline values: CDR1 MNHNS, CDR2 SASEGT. CDR3 size: 15 residues. The J segment lost 5 bases and the V segment lost 4 bases, leaving 10 bases of the junction unmatched. CDR3 sequence: CASSVADGGVDEQYF. Here the CDR3 DNA reads TGTGCCAGCAGTGTAGCAGACGGGGGGGTGGACGAGCAGTACTTC.

CDR3 protein: CASSEGSSGGASNEQFF. DNA of the CDR3: TGTGCCAGCAGTGAAGGGAGTAGCGGGGGGGCCTCCAATGAGCAGTTCTTC. The chain couples TRBV2 to TRBJ2-1; TRBD2 aligns across 11 bases. The CDR3 loop spans 17 amino acids. After removal of 1 base from V and 6 bases from J, the junction contained 8 bases not matched to a gene. Germline CDR1 reads SNHLY; CDR2 reads FYNNEI.

A single count supports this clone. V usage is TRBV2 and J usage is TRBJ2-1, with a possible D match to TRBD2 (6 bases). V was trimmed by 6 bases and J by 1 base, leaving 13 bases between them. The CDR3 totals 15 residues. Germline V gene data show CDR1 as SNHLY and CDR2 as FYNNEI. CDR3 in amino acids: CASSPDGGSYNEQFF. The DNA for the CDR3 is TGTGCCAGCAGCCCGGACGGGGGATCCTACAATGAGCAGTTCTTC.

This clone occurred a few times. The chain employs TRBV28 and TRBJ1-5; D perhaps matches TRBD1 (5 bases). The germline CDR1 and CDR2 sequences are MDHEN and SYDVKM. This CDR3 contains 14 residues. Trimming took off 2 bases at V and 5 bases at J, with 10 bases between the two ends. The CDR3 DNA follows: TGTGCCAGCAGTTTAATTCAGGGTCATCAGCCCCAGCATTTT. Its translation: CASSLIQGHQPQHF.